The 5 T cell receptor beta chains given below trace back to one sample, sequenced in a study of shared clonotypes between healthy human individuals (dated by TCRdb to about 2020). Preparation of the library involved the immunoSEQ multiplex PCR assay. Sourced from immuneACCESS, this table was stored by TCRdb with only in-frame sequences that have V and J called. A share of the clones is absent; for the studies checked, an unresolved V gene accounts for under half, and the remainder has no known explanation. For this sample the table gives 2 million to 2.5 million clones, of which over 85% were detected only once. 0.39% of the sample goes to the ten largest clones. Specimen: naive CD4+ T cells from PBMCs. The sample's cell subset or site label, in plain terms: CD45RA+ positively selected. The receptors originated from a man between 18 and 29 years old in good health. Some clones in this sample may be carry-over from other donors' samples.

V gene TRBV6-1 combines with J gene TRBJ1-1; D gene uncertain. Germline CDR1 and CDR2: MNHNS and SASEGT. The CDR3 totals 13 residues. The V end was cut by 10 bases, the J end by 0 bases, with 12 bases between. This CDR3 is CATGETMNTEAFF. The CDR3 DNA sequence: TGTGCCACCGGTGAGACTATGAACACTGAAGCTTTCTTT.

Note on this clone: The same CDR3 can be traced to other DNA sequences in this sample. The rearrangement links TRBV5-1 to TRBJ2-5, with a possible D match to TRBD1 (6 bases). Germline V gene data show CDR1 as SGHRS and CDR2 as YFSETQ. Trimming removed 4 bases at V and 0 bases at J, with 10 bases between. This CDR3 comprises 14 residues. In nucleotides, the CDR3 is TGCGCCAGCAGCCCAGGACAGTACCAAGAGACCCAGTACTTC. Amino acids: CASSPGQYQETQYF.

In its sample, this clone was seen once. The CDR3 loop is CASRDRSSTDTQYF. DNA of the CDR3: TGTGCCAGTAGGGACCGCTCTAGCACAGATACGCAGTATTTT. This sequence joins TRBV28 and TRBJ2-3; the D call may be TRBD1 or TRBD2 (5 bases each). Trimming took off 9 bases at V and 0 bases at J, with 13 bases between the two ends. Germline CDR1 MDHEN, CDR2 SYDVKM. The CDR3 sequence is 14 residues long.

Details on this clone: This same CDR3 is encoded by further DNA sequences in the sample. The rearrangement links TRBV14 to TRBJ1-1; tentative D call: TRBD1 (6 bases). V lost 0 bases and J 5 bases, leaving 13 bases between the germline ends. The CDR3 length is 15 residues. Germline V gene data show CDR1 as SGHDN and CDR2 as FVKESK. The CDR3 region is CASSQDPRGGTEAFF. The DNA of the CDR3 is TGTGCCAGCAGCCAAGACCCCAGGGGAGGGACTGAAGCTTTCTTT.

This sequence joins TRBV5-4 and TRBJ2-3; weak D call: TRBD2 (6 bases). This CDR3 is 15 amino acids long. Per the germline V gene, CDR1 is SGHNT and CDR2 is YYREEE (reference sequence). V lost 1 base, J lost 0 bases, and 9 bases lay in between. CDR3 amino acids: CASSLWSGSTDTQYF. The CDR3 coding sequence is TGTGCCAGCAGCTTGTGGAGCGGGAGCACAGATACGCAGTATTTT.